These 4 T cell receptor beta chains share one sample of origin, sequenced in a study of beta chain features in type 1 diabetes. Since all of the isolated RNA was reverse transcribed, expressed TCRB transcripts were what got sequenced. Clones were sequenced by immunoSEQ multiplex PCR, and TCRdb holds only the in-frame ones, with some missing. The sample consists of 330,000 or so clones, around 20% of them appearing once. The sequencing input was naive CD4+ T cells from blood. These receptors came from a woman between 18 and 29 years old in good health.

This clone was recorded a few times. CDR3 in amino acids: CASSARESEAFF. The CDR3 DNA reads as TGTGCCAGCTCCGCTCGGGAGAGTGAAGCTTTCTTT. The J gene is TRBJ1-1, the V gene TRBV18; D unresolved. The germline V gene has CDR1 KGHSH and CDR2 LQKENI. This CDR3 contains 12 residues. V was clipped by 6 bases and J by 7 bases, with 12 bases between them.

The chain links TRBV7-9 to TRBJ2-1, with TRBD1 identical over 10 bases. The J segment lost 8 bases and the V segment lost 8 bases, leaving 12 bases of the junction unmatched. This CDR3 is built from 15 residues. The germline CDR1 and CDR2 sequences are SEHNR and FQNEAQ (reference sequence). In DNA form, the CDR3 reads TGTGCCAGCCGCCGCTTCGGGACAGGGGTTCATGAGCAGTTCTTC. Translation: CASRRFGTGVHEQFF. The full variable domain, completed using reference TRBV7-9 and TRBJ2-1, is DTGVSQNPRHKITKRGQNVTFRCDPISEHNRLYWYRQTLGQGPEFLTYFQNEAQLEKSRLLSDRFSAERPKGSFSTLEIQRTEQGDSAMYLCASRRFGTGVHEQFFGPGTRLTVL.

V and J are TRBV9 and TRBJ2-1, with TRBD2 matching over 15 bases. Germline assignment: CDR1 SGDLS and CDR2 YYNGEE. The CDR3 runs to 17 residues. With V trimmed by 4 bases and J by 9 bases, 11 bases remained unmatched. The CDR3 spells CASSPPGLAGGRGEQFF. CDR3 DNA: TGTGCCAGCAGCCCTCCGGGACTAGCGGGAGGAAGGGGTGAGCAGTTCTTC.

The V and J genes are TRBV5-1 and TRBJ2-7, with D perhaps TRBD2 (5 bases). The germline V gene encodes CDR1 SGHRS and CDR2 YFSETQ. Trimming took off 0 bases at V and 6 bases at J, with 10 bases between the two ends. The CDR3 covers 13 residues. CDR3 region: CASSLVSGSEQYF. CDR3 DNA: TGCGCCAGCAGCTTGGTTTCGGGGTCCGAGCAGTACTTC.